The entry that follows covers one TCR beta chain sequence. Antigen: not known. The data originate from a study of vaccination and CD4 T cells after COVID-19. Study summary: Nasal swab PCR showed SARS-CoV-2 in convalescent patients, under ten with mild and one with severe disease.

Treatment given: approximately 10-day PBMC culture with coronavirus spike peptide pools or control peptides (ViraFEST assay). Sequenced with the Oncomine TCR Beta short-read assay was DNA taken from cultured CD4+ T cells. TCRdb processed the PCR reads anew with MiXCR; each CDR3 protein has one entry. This table has around 13,000 distinct CDR3 sequences, over 40% appearing once. The CDR3 covers 14 residues. The germline gives CDR1 MNHEY, CDR2 SMNVEV (reference sequence). Trimming stripped 2 bases from V and 2 bases from J, with 6 bases between. The clonotype was recovered from a human donor who had recovered from COVID-19. The chain employs TRBV27 and TRBJ1-4, with D possibly being TRBD1 (5 bases). The sample was CD4+ T cells from blood, cultured in vitro. CDR3 residues: CASSLRGTNEKLFF. In nucleotides, the CDR3 is TGTGCCAGCAGTTTACGGGGGACTAATGAAAAACTGTTTTTT.